This passage covers 18 T cell receptor beta chains from one sample sequenced in a study of cytomegalovirus exposure and HLA in healthy donors. The PCR employed 60 Vbeta primers together with 13 Jbeta primers. Here immunoSEQ multiplex PCR was the method, and the copy in TCRdb shows in-frame clones only, minus some. In the table there are 150,000 to 200,000 clones, roughly 74% of which are singletons. The sequenced material came from PBMCs. These receptor sequences come from a woman in her twenties or thirties in good health and CMV-seropositive.

The rearrangement uses TRBV2 and TRBJ1-2; D is possibly TRBD1 (5 bases). The germline V gene encodes CDR1 SNHLY and CDR2 FYNNEI. CDR3 length: 13 amino acids. The V end was cut by 4 bases, the J end by 0 bases, with 6 bases between. The CDR3 sequence: CASSGRANYGYTF. CDR3 bases: TGTGCCAGCAGTGGCAGGGCTAACTATGGCTACACCTTC.

This clone is categorized as medium-sized (0.01 to 0.1%). The junction and the germline gene differ at one end; a read error may be behind it. The chain links TRBV7-7 to TRBJ2-1, with D possibly matching TRBD1 (5 bases). This CDR3 spans 15 amino acids. Per germline, CDR1 SSHAT and CDR2 FNYEAQ (reference sequence). The DNA of the CDR3 is TGTGCTAGCAGCTTAGCATGGACACCTAAGAATGAGCAGTTCTTC. This gives the protein CASSLAWTPKNEQFF.

The chain carries TRBV7-2 and TRBJ2-7; 9 bases fit TRBD1. CDR1 SGHTA and CDR2 FQGNSA come from the germline V gene. With V trimmed by 5 bases and J by 4 bases, 9 bases remained unmatched. This CDR3 has 15 amino acids. CDR3 sequence reads: CASSRADRGSYEQYF. The CDR3, as DNA: TGTGCCAGCAGCAGGGCGGACAGGGGAAGTTACGAGCAGTACTTC.

The rearrangement links TRBV6-5 to TRBJ1-1; D is unresolved. From germline, CDR1 is MNHEY and CDR2 SVGAGI. V lost 6 bases and J 3 bases, leaving 14 bases between the germline ends. The CDR3 runs 14 residues. Written as DNA, the CDR3 is TGTGCCAGCAGAACCCGAACCGGGGACACTGAAGCTTTCTTT. It yields the protein CASRTRTGDTEAFF.

The CDR3: CASSLRTVAYGYTF. The CDR3 region has the DNA TGTGCCAGCAGCCTCCGGACAGTTGCCTATGGCTACACCTTC. The rearrangement links TRBV9 to TRBJ1-2; TRBD1 might be the D (6 bases). The CDR3 spans 14 residues. Germline lookup yields CDR1 SGDLS and CDR2 YYNGEE. Between the trimmed V and J ends, which lost 4 bases and 4 bases, there was a span of 14 bases.

This sequence joins TRBV7-2 and TRBJ1-1, with D perhaps TRBD1 (5 bases). This CDR3 comprises 13 residues. Germline V gene sequence: CDR1 SGHTA, CDR2 FQGNSA. V was clipped by 5 bases and J by 6 bases, with 13 bases between them. The DNA of the CDR3 is TGTGCCAGCAGCCCCATAACAGGCGCTGAAGCTTTCTTT. Its protein product is CASSPITGAEAFF.

J is TRBJ1-4 and V is TRBV4-1; D possibly corresponds to TRBD1 (6 bases). The length of the CDR3 is 19 residues. Germline lookup yields CDR1 MGHRA and CDR2 YSYEKL. V was trimmed by 3 bases and J by 0 bases, leaving 20 bases between them. CDR3 in amino acids: CASSQADSFPSATNEKLFF. DNA of the CDR3: TGCGCCAGCAGCCAGGCGGACAGTTTCCCTTCAGCAACTAATGAAAAACTGTTTTTT.

This clone was picked up a small number of times. This chain joins TRBV19 and TRBJ1-3, with D uncertain. The CDR3 is made up of 14 amino acids. V was cut by 8 bases and J by 2 bases, with 13 bases left in between. CDR1 LNHDA and CDR2 SQIVND come from the germline V gene (reference sequence). The CDR3 here is CASLRELPGNTIYF. CDR3 DNA sequence: TGTGCCAGTCTCCGGGAGCTCCCTGGAAACACCATATATTTT.

The gene calls are TRBV15 and TRBJ2-7; D remains ambiguous. The CDR3 is made up of 14 amino acids. V dropped 9 bases and J dropped 0 bases, with 15 bases sitting between them. Germline-derived CDR1 and CDR2 are LNHNV and YYDKDF (reference sequence). CDR3 residues: CATASSGDSYEQYF. The CDR3 DNA is TGTGCCACAGCCTCATCAGGTGACTCCTACGAGCAGTACTTC.

This clone has just a few counts. The chain recombines TRBV4-2 with TRBJ2-7; tentatively, D is TRBD2 (6 bases). CDR3 length: 16 amino acids. Between the trimmed V and J ends, which lost 3 bases and 3 bases, there was a span of 18 bases. Germline V gene sequence: CDR1 LGHNA, CDR2 YNFKEQ. In nucleotides, the CDR3 is TGTGCCAGCAGCCACGCCGGGACTTCGGTAGACTACGAGCAGTACTTC. Translation: CASSHAGTSVDYEQYF.

As to this clone: The same CDR3 is also encoded by other DNA sequences in this sample. The rearrangement links TRBV6-5 to TRBJ1-2, with 7 bases identical to TRBD1. The V gene's germline CDR1 is MNHEY and CDR2 SVGAGI. The J segment lost 4 bases and the V segment lost 1 base, leaving 6 bases of the junction unmatched. The length of the CDR3 is 15 residues. The CDR3 loop is CASSYFPRQGYGYTF. DNA for the CDR3: TGTGCCAGCAGTTACTTTCCTCGACAGGGCTATGGCTACACCTTC.

The chain carries TRBV5-1 and TRBJ1-1; 7 bases fit TRBD1. The CDR3 contains 14 residues. In germline, CDR1 is SGHRS, CDR2 YFSETQ. With 0 bases clipped from V and 1 base from J, the junction kept 0 bases outside the gene matches. The CDR3 is CASSLDRGNTEAFF. CDR3 coding DNA: TGCGCCAGCAGCTTGGACAGGGGGAACACTGAAGCTTTCTTT. The full variable domain, its missing parts supplied by reference TRBV5-1 and TRBJ1-1, is KAGVTQTPRYLIKTRGQQVTLSCSPISGHRSVSWYQQTPGQGLQFLFEYFSETQRNKGNFPGRFSGRQFSNSRSEMNVSTLELGDSALYLCASSLDRGNTEAFFGQGTRLTVV.

On this clone itself: An end of the junction differs from the germline gene, which may be a read error. V and J are TRBV7-7 and TRBJ1-4, with 8 nucleotides matching TRBD1. Germline CDR1 and CDR2: SSHAT and FNYEAQ (reference sequence). This CDR3 is 13 amino acids long. The CDR3 here is CASSLDRGEKLFF. The CDR3 DNA sequence: TGTGCTAGCAGCTTAGACAGGGGTGAAAAACTGTTTTTT.

This chain uses TRBV6-1 with TRBJ2-7, with 12 bases identical to TRBD2. Germline V lookup: CDR1 MNHNS, CDR2 SASEGT. J gave up 3 bases and V 1 base, and 13 bases lay outside the gene matches. The CDR3 sequence is 19 residues long. CDR3 nucleotide sequence: TGTGCCAGCAGTGAAGAACTAGCGGGGGGTAGGGTTTGGGGCTACGAGCAGTACTTC. It specifies CASSEELAGGRVWGYEQYF.

The sample holds a few counts of this clone. The chain recombines TRBV10-3 with TRBJ1-2, with 9 bases matching TRBD1. The CDR3 is 16 residues long. Germline V gene data show CDR1 as ENHRY and CDR2 as SYGVKD. After removal of 1 base from V and 4 bases from J, the junction contained 7 bases not matched to a gene. CDR3 DNA sequence: TGTGCCATCAGTGAGTTCACAGGGGGCGCGACCTATGGCTACACCTTC. Translated, it gives CAISEFTGGATYGYTF.

The chain is built from TRBV19 and TRBJ1-5, with D possibly being TRBD1 (6 bases). V was cut by 5 bases and J by 2 bases, with 10 bases left in between. Germline V CDR1 and CDR2: LNHDA, SQIVND (reference sequence). CDR3 length equals 14 residues. The CDR3 region has the DNA TGTGCCAGTAGTCAGGCAGGGGGCAATCAGCCCCAGCATTTT. It codes for CASSQAGGNQPQHF.

This sequence joins TRBV7-9 and TRBJ2-2; D call uncertain. The V end was cut by 1 base, the J end by 2 bases, with 11 bases between. Germline CDR1 SEHNR, CDR2 FQNEAQ (reference sequence). CDR3 length equals 16 residues. CDR3 DNA sequence: TGTGCCAGCAGCTTAGTCACCACGGTAAACACCGGGGAGCTGTTTTTT. The encoded protein is CASSLVTTVNTGELFF.

Here the CDR3 DNA reads TGCGCCAGCAGCCAGGACAGGGGAATGAACACTGAAGCTTTCTTT. It yields the protein CASSQDRGMNTEAFF. The V and J genes are TRBV4-3 and TRBJ1-1, with TRBD1 matching over 9 bases. In germline, CDR1 is LGHNA, CDR2 YSLEER. V lost 3 bases, J lost 0 bases, and 2 bases stayed unmatched. The CDR3 sequence is 15 residues long.